This T cell receptor beta chain was profiled in a study of identical twins. The V end was cut by 6 bases, the J end by 4 bases, with 14 bases between. The CDR3 is made up of 14 amino acids. The V gene's germline CDR1 is SGHDT and CDR2 YYEEEE. Each CDR3 protein gets one entry after TCRdb re-called the 5' RACE reads with MiXCR. The sample includes about 520,000 distinct CDR3 sequences, 20% to 25% of them seen just once. This clonotype is a singleton in its sample. The same data also contributed to another study, on T cells expressing NK-cell markers. That work states: Dominant NKG2C+ clonotypes in a handful of donors made up about 1.0-7.5% of CD8+ T cells.

This sequence originates from a young woman in good health. The sequencing input was CD4+ T cells sorted from blood. V is TRBV5-6 and J is TRBJ1-3; a possible D gene is TRBD1 (5 bases). CDR3 in amino acids: CASTVTAGGNTIYF. The CDR3 bases are TGTGCCAGCACTGTGACAGCGGGCGGAAACACCATATATTTT.